Included here is one T cell receptor beta chain sequence, with context. Its antigen is as yet unknown. This entry is derived from a study of T cell responses to AZD1222 COVID-19 vaccine. The CDR3 covers 13 residues. V was cut by 4 bases and J by 7 bases, with 8 bases left in between. Per germline, CDR1 SNHLY and CDR2 FYNNEI. Broader study findings: None of the repertoires were sampled until the peak T cell response had passed. Clonal diversity may have been underestimated in mostly white British donors. Spike-wide vaccine-associated CD4 TCRs dominated at 160-218 and 743-854.

Here immunoSEQ multiplex PCR was the method, and the copy in TCRdb shows in-frame clones only, minus some. The sample records about 150,000 clones, 88% being singletons. The sample consisted of peripheral blood, taken on day 0 of AZD1222 vaccination. V usage is TRBV2 and J usage is TRBJ1-6; D ambiguous. This TCR came from an adult in good health. CDR3 protein: CASSGAGNSPLHF. The DNA of the CDR3 is TGTGCCAGCAGTGGGGCAGGCAATTCACCCCTCCACTTT. Combining the CDR3 with reference TRBV2 and TRBJ1-6 gives the whole variable domain EPEVTQTPSHQVTQMGQEVILRCVPISNHLYFYWYRQILGQKVEFLVSFYNNEISEKSEIFDDQFSVERPDGSNFTLKIRSTKLEDSAMYFCASSGAGNSPLHFGNGTRLTVT.